The 28 T cell receptor beta chains presented below share a single source sample, sequenced in a study of blood T cell repertoires in COVID-19. Assay used: immunoSEQ multiplex PCR; TCRdb lists only in-frame clones, some missing. The table has fewer than 200,000 clones, over 80% seen once. The material sequenced was peripheral blood. The receptors stem from a woman in her 70s with COVID-19, enrolled during active disease.

CDR3 amino acids: CASSSSGVSTDTQYF. CDR3 bases: TGTGCCAGTAGTTCTAGCGGGGTTAGCACAGATACGCAGTATTTT. V usage is TRBV19 and J usage is TRBJ2-3, with TRBD2 matching over 9 bases. Trimming at V came to 5 bases and at J to 0 bases, leaving 3 bases not matched to a gene. Germline-derived CDR1 and CDR2 are LNHDA and SQIVND (reference sequence). This CDR3 region has 15 residues. Looking up the rest from reference TRBV19 and TRBJ2-3 gives the full variable domain: DGGITQSPKYLFRKEGQNVTLSCEQNLNHDAMYWYRQDPGQGLRLIYYSQIVNDFQKGDIAEGYSVSREKKESFPLTVTSAQKNPTAFYLCASSSSGVSTDTQYFGPGTRLTVL.

The chain combines TRBV28 with TRBJ1-6; D remains unclear. There are 11 residues in the CDR3. Germline assignment: CDR1 MDHEN and CDR2 SYDVKM. Trimming removed 6 bases at V and 9 bases at J, with 6 bases between. The CDR3 DNA sequence: TGTGCCAGCAGCGGGGTTTCACCCCTCCACTTT. Translation gives CASSGVSPLHF.

This sequence joins TRBV30 and TRBJ2-7; the match to TRBD2 covers 8 bases. Per germline, CDR1 GTSNPN and CDR2 SVGIG (reference sequence). This CDR3 is 13 amino acids long. V shed 7 bases and J 7 bases; nucleotides not matched to a gene: 12. The CDR3 is CAFWSGLGDEQYF. The CDR3 DNA sequence: TGTGCCTTTTGGTCGGGACTAGGGGATGAGCAGTACTTC.

This clone occurred once. V gene TRBV7-2 combines with J gene TRBJ1-1; D unclear. Trimming shortened V by 3 bases and J by 0 bases, and 11 bases separated the two germline ends. The V gene's germline CDR1 is SGHTA and CDR2 FQGNSA. The CDR3 is 15 residues long. CDR3 coding DNA: TGTGCCAGCAGCTTTGGCTCGGGTATGAACACTGAAGCTTTCTTT. Its protein is CASSFGSGMNTEAFF. The entire variable domain, with the rest obtained from reference TRBV7-2 and TRBJ1-1, is as follows: GAGVSQSPSNKVTEKGKDVELRCDPISGHTALYWYRQSLGQGLEFLIYFQGNSAPDKSGLPSDRFSAERTGGSVSTLTIQRTQQEDSAVYLCASSFGSGMNTEAFFGQGTRLTVV.

The rearrangement uses TRBV28 and TRBJ1-5; D gene unclear. CDR1 is MDHEN, CDR2 SYDVKM, per germline. The CDR3 spans 13 residues. With 5 bases removed from V and 11 bases from J, the gap between germline ends came to 16 bases. As DNA, the CDR3 is TGTGCCAGCAGTCCAACCCCCGTCAGGACCCAGCATTTT. It translates to CASSPTPVRTQHF.

This sequence joins TRBV2 and TRBJ1-4, with 7 bases lining up with TRBD1. Germline V gene sequence: CDR1 SNHLY, CDR2 FYNNEI. This CDR3 has 15 amino acids. J lost 8 bases, V lost 7 bases, and 13 bases had no gene match. CDR3 in DNA: TGTGCCAGCACCCCGACAGGGATTGGGGGGGAAAAACTGTTTTTT. Protein sequence: CASTPTGIGGEKLFF.

CDR3 sequence: CASSLIGGQPKNIQYF. CDR3 nucleotide sequence: TGTGCCAGCAGTTTAATCGGGGGGCAACCCAAAAACATTCAGTACTTC. The V gene is TRBV28, the J gene TRBJ2-4; possibly TRBD2 for D (7 bases). V shed 2 bases and J shed 2 bases, with 13 bases lying between them. The CDR3 loop spans 16 amino acids. Germline V CDR1 and CDR2: MDHEN, SYDVKM.

The chain joins TRBV19 to TRBJ2-3, with D possibly being TRBD1 (6 bases). CDR1 is LNHDA and CDR2 is SQIVND in the germline V gene (reference sequence). The V and J ends lost 6 bases and 5 bases respectively, with 15 bases between them. This CDR3 is 14 amino acids long. CDR3 DNA sequence: TGTGCCAGTAGAGGGACAACGGTAGGAGATACGCAGTATTTT. This sequence encodes CASRGTTVGDTQYF.

At least ten counts were recorded for this clone. The chain links TRBV10-3 to TRBJ1-2, with TRBD1 matching 9 bases. The ends lost 8 bases at V and 6 bases at J; junction bases unmatched: 10. CDR1 and CDR2 (germline): ENHRY, SYGVKD. The length of the CDR3 is 14 residues. CDR3 in amino acids: CAIHPDGDRDGYTF. DNA for the CDR3: TGTGCCATCCACCCCGATGGGGACAGGGATGGCTACACCTTC.

The chain has TRBV28 and TRBJ1-4; a weak D match, TRBD1 (5 bases). V dropped 6 bases and J dropped 7 bases, with 18 bases sitting between them. CDR3 size: 15 residues. In germline, CDR1 is MDHEN, CDR2 SYDVKM. The CDR3 region is CASRTPGGLGEKLFF. In DNA, the CDR3 is TGTGCCAGCAGGACCCCCGGGGGATTAGGTGAAAAACTGTTTTTT.

This chain connects TRBV4-1 to TRBJ1-2, with D possibly being TRBD1 (6 bases). This CDR3 contains 16 residues. Deletions cut 3 bases from V and 4 bases from J, with 18 bases between. Per germline, CDR1 MGHRA and CDR2 YSYEKL. The DNA of the CDR3 is TGCGCCAGCAGCCAGCAAGCTCTACAGGGTTTCTATGGCTACACCTTC. Translation: CASSQQALQGFYGYTF.

The chain recombines TRBV4-3 with TRBJ1-1; D not resolved. The V gene's germline CDR1 is LGHNA and CDR2 YSLEER. The CDR3 totals 13 residues. The V end lost 1 base, the J end lost 9 bases, and 12 bases lay between the germline ends. In DNA, the CDR3 is TGCGCCAGCAGCCAAGGTAGCGGGATTCAAGCTTTCTTT. Protein product: CASSQGSGIQAFF.

This chain joins TRBV4-2 and TRBJ2-5, with TRBD2 matching over 8 bases. Germline V gene lookup returns CDR1 LGHNA and CDR2 YNFKEQ. CDR3 size: 15 residues. V trimming: 1 base; J trimming: 2 bases; junction bases outside the gene matches: 3. CDR3: CASSQASGPQETQYF. The CDR3 DNA sequence: TGTGCCAGCAGCCAAGCTAGCGGGCCGCAAGAGACCCAGTACTTC.

The chain links TRBV5-5 to TRBJ2-1; the match to TRBD1 covers 7 bases. Germline V lookup: CDR1 SGHKS, CDR2 YYEKEE (reference sequence). The CDR3 runs to 17 residues. Losses at the gene ends were 4 bases for V and 7 bases for J; bases not matched to a gene: 17. The CDR3 bases are TGTGCCAGCAGCATTGGAGAGGGACAGAACTACAGGAATGAGCAGTTCTTC. Its translation: CASSIGEGQNYRNEQFF.

The chain is built from TRBV13 and TRBJ2-3, with 7 bases aligning to TRBD2. Trimming took 5 bases from V and 3 from J; bases not matched to a gene: 5. The CDR3 has 14 residues. Looked up from germline, CDR1 is PRHDT and CDR2 is FYEKMQ (reference sequence). CDR3 in amino acids: CASSLPGGTDTQYF. In DNA form, the CDR3 reads TGTGCCAGCAGCCTACCCGGGGGGACAGATACGCAGTATTTT.

This chain links TRBV28 with TRBJ1-6; a possible D gene is TRBD1 (6 bases). The length of the CDR3 is 13 residues. Germline-derived CDR1 and CDR2 are MDHEN and SYDVKM. Trimming removed 7 bases at V and 8 bases at J, with 12 bases between. CDR3 DNA: TGTGCCAGCAAACCAGGGGAAGATTCACCCCTCCACTTT. Its protein product is CASKPGEDSPLHF.

V is TRBV10-3 and J is TRBJ1-3; 12 positions match TRBD1. The CDR3 is 17 amino acids. Germline V lookup: CDR1 ENHRY, CDR2 SYGVKD. The trim removed 10 bases at V and 0 bases at J, leaving 10 bases unmatched. CDR3 in DNA: TGTGCCACGGGACAGGGGGCTCAATCGGGCTCTGGAAACACCATATATTTT. Amino acids: CATGQGAQSGSGNTIYF.

The V call is TRBV11-2, the J call TRBJ2-1, with TRBD2 matching 11 bases. The junction had 5 bases not matched to a gene; V was cut back by 5 bases and J by 5 bases. The CDR3 runs 15 residues. Looked up from germline, CDR1 is SGHAT and CDR2 is FQNNGV. The CDR3 loop is CASSRTSGRDNEQFF. The CDR3 nucleotides are TGTGCCAGCAGCCGTACTAGCGGGAGAGACAATGAGCAGTTCTTC.

This chain uses TRBV19 with TRBJ1-5; D ambiguous. Germline CDR1 reads LNHDA; CDR2 reads SQIVND (reference sequence). The length of the CDR3 is 13 residues. V gave up 1 base and J gave up 5 bases, with 6 bases separating them. The CDR3 DNA sequence: TGTGCCAGTAGTATAGCGGGGTATCAGCCCCAGCATTTT. Amino acids: CASSIAGYQPQHF.

This clone has just a few counts. The chain combines TRBV5-1 with TRBJ1-3; maybe TRBD1 (5 bases). Germline V gives CDR1 SGHRS, CDR2 YFSETQ. Between the trimmed V and J ends, which lost 0 bases and 3 bases, there was a span of 13 bases. This CDR3 is built from 16 residues. The CDR3 DNA reads TGCGCCAGCAGCTTGGCCGGGGGTATTGGTGGAAACACCATATATTTT. Protein product: CASSLAGGIGGNTIYF. The complete variable domain, with remaining parts taken from reference TRBV5-1 and TRBJ1-3, reads KAGVTQTPRYLIKTRGQQVTLSCSPISGHRSVSWYQQTPGQGLQFLFEYFSETQRNKGNFPGRFSGRQFSNSRSEMNVSTLELGDSALYLCASSLAGGIGGNTIYFGEGSWLTVV.

The rearrangement joins TRBV6-2 or TRBV6-3 to TRBJ1-2; the match to TRBD1 covers 9 bases. The germline V gene encodes CDR1 MNHEY and CDR2 SVGEGT. The V segment lost 5 bases and the J segment 6 bases; nucleotides outside the gene matches: 7. This CDR3 contains 14 residues. The CDR3 is CASSNPWTGDGYTF. DNA of the CDR3: TGTGCCAGCAGTAACCCATGGACAGGGGATGGCTACACCTTC.

J is TRBJ2-5 and V is TRBV10-3, with D possibly being TRBD2 (6 bases). Germline V gene lookup returns CDR1 ENHRY and CDR2 SYGVKD. With 4 bases removed from V and 2 bases from J, the gap between germline ends came to 17 bases. The CDR3 contains 16 residues. CDR3 DNA: TGTGCCATCAGTGTGGATAGCGGCGACGCACAAGAGACCCAGTACTTC. Amino acids: CAISVDSGDAQETQYF.

The chain links TRBV21-1 to TRBJ2-1; the table's D call TRBD1 went unverified against the DNA. TRBV21-1 is reported as a pseudogene. The CDR3 spans 13 residues. The CDR3 here is CASPQGVYNEQFF. The CDR3 DNA reads TGTGCCAGCCCCCAGGGGGTATACAATGAGCAGTTCTTC.

The chain employs TRBV1 and TRBJ2-7; the table assigns TRBD2, which was not confirmed against the DNA. TRBV1 is a recognized pseudogene. The CDR3 covers 16 residues. In DNA, the CDR3 is TGCACCAGCAGCCAAGACCCGGGTGGACTAGCTTACGAGCAGTACTTC. It translates to CTSSQDPGGLAYEQYF.

The chain carries TRBV5-1 and TRBJ2-1, with 7 bases lining up with TRBD2. CDR3 size: 14 residues. With 7 bases clipped from V and 9 bases from J, the junction kept 13 bases outside the gene matches. Germline CDR1 and CDR2: SGHRS and YFSETQ. In nucleotides, the CDR3 is TGCGCCAGCTTCGAGGGGAGGGAGGGCGGTGAGCAGTTCTTC. Its protein product is CASFEGREGGEQFF.

The V gene is TRBV28, the J gene TRBJ1-6, with D unclear. CDR1 MDHEN and CDR2 SYDVKM come from the germline V gene. CDR3 length equals 12 residues. Trimming pared 3 bases from V and 8 bases from J, leaving 5 bases between. Here the CDR3 DNA reads TGTGCCAGCAGTTTTGAGGATTCACCCCTCCACTTT. Residues: CASSFEDSPLHF.

The chain joins TRBV7-9 to TRBJ2-3; 8 bases match TRBD1. The CDR3 consists of 15 residues. V shed 6 bases and J 3 bases; nucleotides not matched to a gene: 8. Germline values: CDR1 SEHNR, CDR2 FQNEAQ (reference sequence). In DNA, the CDR3 is TGTGCCAGCAGGGCCGGACAGGGAAGGACAGATACGCAGTATTTT. Its translation: CASRAGQGRTDTQYF.

J is TRBJ1-2 and V is TRBV29-1; D gene ambiguous. With 7 bases removed from V and 6 bases from J, the gap between germline ends came to 15 bases. The CDR3 loop spans 12 amino acids. Germline-derived CDR1 and CDR2 are SQVTM and ANQGSEA. Written as DNA, the CDR3 is TGCAGCGCGTGGACTTTTCCCAATGGCTACACCTTC. Translating it yields CSAWTFPNGYTF.